A single sample is the source of the 5 T cell receptor beta chains below, sequenced in a study of T-cell reconstitution after alpha-beta-depleted transplantation in children. It was with unique molecular identifiers that the TCRbeta library was prepared. TCRdb processed the PCR reads anew with MiXCR; each CDR3 protein has one entry. The sample lists around 440,000 distinct CDR3 sequences; more than 9% were seen once. The material was PBMCs, obtained before TCRalphabeta/CD19-depleted stem cell transplant. The origin of the receptors is a child between 2 and 9 years old with inherited bone marrow failure, due to receive a stem cell transplant.

The chain has TRBV10-3 and TRBJ1-3; no firm D call. The germline CDR1 and CDR2 sequences are ENHRY and SYGVKD. This CDR3 comprises 17 residues. V was pared by 3 bases and J by 0 bases, with 15 bases between. CDR3 sequence (DNA): TGTGCCATCAGTGACGGACGTCGCCTAGTCTCTGGAAACACCATATATTTT. Its protein product is CAISDGRRLVSGNTIYF.

This clonotype was seen at least ten times. J is TRBJ2-7 and V is TRBV6-2 or TRBV6-3; the D gene is possibly TRBD2 (6 bases). Germline lookup yields CDR1 MNHEY and CDR2 SVGEGT. V was pared by 2 bases and J by 4 bases, with 15 bases between. The CDR3 length is 15 residues. This CDR3 is CASSYGGTDLYEQYF. The CDR3 DNA follows: TGTGCCAGCAGTTACGGCGGGACGGATCTTTACGAGCAGTACTTC.

This clonotype was recorded at least ten times. The rearrangement links TRBV29-1 to TRBJ2-7; TRBD2 matches at 13 bases. V dropped 1 base and J dropped 2; count of bases not matched to a gene: 2. CDR1 is SQVTM, CDR2 ANQGSEA, per germline. The CDR3 contains 15 residues. CDR3 sequence: CSVEGTSGSPYEQYF. The CDR3 region has the DNA TGCAGCGTTGAAGGGACTAGCGGGAGTCCCTACGAGCAGTACTTC.

This clonotype was counted only a few times. The genes are TRBV7-2 and TRBJ1-5, with D possibly being TRBD1 (5 bases). Germline CDR1 is SGHTA and CDR2 is FQGNSA. V was pared by 6 bases and J by 4 bases, with 16 bases between. CDR3 length: 15 residues. The CDR3 coding sequence is TGTGCCAGCAGGGGACCAACGGACGGGAATCAGCCCCAGCATTTT. This codes for CASRGPTDGNQPQHF.

This clonotype was found a few times. The chain employs TRBV9 and TRBJ2-3; 8 nucleotides match TRBD2. Unmatched junction bases numbered 7, after V lost 0 bases and J lost 1 base. Germline CDR1 is SGDLS and CDR2 is YYNGEE. This CDR3 has 17 residues. The DNA for the CDR3 is TGTGCCAGCAGCGTAGCTACCTACGGGAGGGGCACAGATACGCAGTATTTT. Its translation: CASSVATYGRGTDTQYF.